What follows are 30 T cell receptor beta chains derived from one specimen sequenced in a study of blood T cell repertoires in COVID-19. The table came from immunoSEQ multiplex PCR; TCRdb's copy has only in-frame clones and leaves some out. Of 200,000 to 250,000 clones in the sample, roughly 88% were seen once. The sample was peripheral blood. These receptors were collected from a man between 18 and 29 years old with active or convalescent COVID-19.

The chain employs TRBV4-1 and TRBJ1-1; maybe TRBD1 (5 bases). CDR1 is MGHRA and CDR2 is YSYEKL in the germline V gene. V was trimmed by 1 base and J by 0 bases, leaving 9 bases between them. The CDR3 spans 15 residues. The CDR3: CASSQATDLNTEAFF. As DNA, the CDR3 is TGCGCCAGCAGCCAAGCGACAGACTTGAACACTGAAGCTTTCTTT.

CDR3 nucleotide sequence: TGTGCCAGCAGTGAATCCGGGGTTGTGGGGTATGGCTACACCTTC. As protein: CASSESGVVGYGYTF. The chain links TRBV2 to TRBJ1-2; no definite D call. Trimming removed 2 bases at V and 5 bases at J, with 15 bases between. The CDR3 length is 15 residues. The germline V gene has CDR1 SNHLY and CDR2 FYNNEI.

About this clone: The same CDR3 can be traced to other DNA sequences in this sample. The V call is TRBV10-2, the J call TRBJ2-3; D not certain. CDR1 is WSHSY, CDR2 SAAADI, per germline. V dropped 0 bases and J dropped 0 bases, with 7 bases sitting between them. CDR3 length equals 15 residues. The CDR3 protein is CASSESPVSTDTQYF. The CDR3 DNA is TGCGCCAGCAGTGAGTCCCCCGTTAGCACAGATACGCAGTATTTT.

The rearrangement joins TRBV7-9 to TRBJ1-1, with D possibly being TRBD1 (6 bases). Per the germline V gene, CDR1 is SEHNR and CDR2 is FQNEAQ (reference sequence). Trimming shortened V by 5 bases and J by 6 bases, and 10 bases separated the two germline ends. The CDR3 loop spans 12 amino acids. CDR3 DNA: TGTGCCAGCAGCACCACAGGGTCTGAAGCTTTCTTT. Its protein product is CASSTTGSEAFF.

CDR3 sequence reads: CASSPGTASPDTQYF. In DNA, the CDR3 is TGTGCCAGCAGCCCCGGGACTGCGAGCCCAGATACGCAGTATTTT. The chain combines TRBV21-1 with TRBJ2-3; whether TRBD2, the table's D call, matches the DNA was not checked. TRBV21-1 is designated a pseudogene. CDR3 length: 15 amino acids.

V gene TRBV29-1 combines with J gene TRBJ2-1; the match to TRBD2 covers 9 bases. The germline V gene encodes CDR1 SQVTM and CDR2 ANQGSEA. The CDR3 runs 15 residues. The V gene end was trimmed by 5 bases and the J gene end by 3 bases; junction bases not matched to a gene: 8. As DNA, the CDR3 is TGCAGCGTTATACCTATAGCGGGAGTCTACAATGAGCAGTTCTTC. Amino acids: CSVIPIAGVYNEQFF.

The chain joins TRBV6-5 to TRBJ1-1, with a possible D match to TRBD1 (5 bases). V dropped 2 bases and J dropped 6 bases, with 13 bases sitting between them. This CDR3 contains 14 residues. CDR1 MNHEY and CDR2 SVGAGI come from the germline V gene. CDR3 DNA: TGTGCCAGCAGTTACCTTCAGGGTGTGGCTGAAGCTTTCTTT. Translated: CASSYLQGVAEAFF.

The rearrangement uses TRBV6-5 and TRBJ2-7; TRBD1 aligns across 10 bases. Germline V gives CDR1 MNHEY, CDR2 SVGAGI. V trimming: 3 bases; J trimming: 7 bases; junction bases outside the gene matches: 12. CDR3 length: 16 amino acids. As DNA, the CDR3 is TGTGCCAGCAGTTATTGGTTGGGACAGGGGTCAGGGGAGCAGTACTTC. Protein sequence: CASSYWLGQGSGEQYF.

This chain links TRBV9 with TRBJ2-1; D perhaps matches TRBD2 (6 bases). CDR3 size: 14 residues. Deletions cut 4 bases from V and 9 bases from J, with 17 bases between. From germline, CDR1 is SGDLS and CDR2 YYNGEE. This CDR3 is CASSNRAGTSEQFF. In DNA form, the CDR3 reads TGTGCCAGCAGCAATAGGGCGGGAACAAGTGAGCAGTTCTTC. Complete variable domain (other parts from reference TRBV9 and TRBJ2-1): DSGVTQTPKHLITATGQRVTLRCSPRSGDLSVYWYQQSLDQGLQFLIQYYNGEERAKGNILERFSAQQFPDLHSELNLSSLELGDSALYFCASSNRAGTSEQFFGPGTRLTVL.

The CDR3 coding sequence is TGTGCCAGCAGTTTTAATCTGGGGCCTCGCAATCAGCCCCAGCATTTT. Its protein product is CASSFNLGPRNQPQHF. The gene calls are TRBV28 and TRBJ1-5; D possibly corresponds to TRBD1 (5 bases). Trimming cost V 3 bases and J 2 bases, with 14 bases left between them. Per the germline V gene, CDR1 is MDHEN and CDR2 is SYDVKM. This CDR3 spans 16 amino acids.

The V call is TRBV3-1 (or the pseudogene TRBV3-2), the J call TRBJ2-4, with D possibly TRBD2 on 6 matching bases. CDR1 and CDR2 (germline): LGHDT, YNNKEL (reference sequence). Trimming stripped 0 bases from V and 6 bases from J, with 15 bases between. CDR3 size: 16 residues. CDR3 sequence: CASSQEGLLDPNIQYF. CDR3 coding DNA: TGTGCCAGCAGCCAAGAAGGACTATTAGACCCAAACATTCAGTACTTC.

The J gene is TRBJ2-7, the V gene TRBV6-1; 11 bases agree with TRBD1. CDR1 MNHNS and CDR2 SASEGT come from the germline V gene. The junction had 1 base not matched to a gene; V was cut back by 0 bases and J by 3 bases. The CDR3 is 15 residues long. The CDR3 loop is CASSEAGTGGYEQYF. In DNA, the CDR3 is TGTGCCAGCAGTGAAGCTGGGACAGGGGGCTACGAGCAGTACTTC.

This clone was found once. V and J are TRBV27 and TRBJ2-5; 8 bases fit TRBD2. Germline assignment: CDR1 MNHEY and CDR2 SMNVEV (reference sequence). Unmatched junction bases numbered 7, after V lost 3 bases and J lost 4 bases. This CDR3 region has 15 residues. The CDR3 nucleotides read TGTGCCAGCAGTTTCGGGGGGGGACGAGCAGAGACCCAGTACTTC. Translated: CASSFGGGRAETQYF.

The CDR3 is CASGGTASTDTQYF. CDR3 DNA sequence: TGTGCCAGTGGTGGGACAGCTAGCACAGATACGCAGTATTTT. The chain has TRBV9 and TRBJ2-3, with 7 bases fitting TRBD1. V trimming: 8 bases; J trimming: 0 bases; junction bases outside the gene matches: 6. Per the germline V gene, CDR1 is SGDLS and CDR2 is YYNGEE. The CDR3 has 14 residues.

This chain connects TRBV27 to TRBJ1-1; D is undetermined. Trimming pared 2 bases from V and 8 bases from J, leaving 12 bases between. In germline, CDR1 is MNHEY, CDR2 SMNVEV (reference sequence). The CDR3 runs to 13 residues. CDR3 in DNA: TGTGCCAGCAGTTTAAGAGCCCCCTCGGAAGCTTTCTTT. Amino acid sequence: CASSLRAPSEAFF.

The chain has TRBV1 and TRBJ2-5; no check of the table's D call, TRBD1, against the DNA was made. TRBV1 is a pseudogene. This CDR3 comprises 18 residues. The DNA of the CDR3 is TGCACCAGCAGCCAAGATCCCCGCCCCAGGGGGGAAGGGGAGACCCAGTACTTC. Protein sequence: CTSSQDPRPRGEGETQYF.

The rearrangement links TRBV6-6 to TRBJ2-1; possibly TRBD2 for D (5 bases). CDR3 size: 14 residues. V was trimmed by 1 base and J by 5 bases, leaving 9 bases between them. The germline CDR1 and CDR2 sequences are MNHNY and SVGAGI (reference sequence). The CDR3 protein is CASSYFGLHNEQFF. CDR3 nucleotides: TGTGCCAGCAGTTACTTCGGACTTCACAATGAGCAGTTCTTC.

This clone was recorded only once. V is TRBV5-6 and J is TRBJ2-7; D possibly corresponds to TRBD2 (6 bases). Between the trimmed V and J ends, which lost 2 bases and 2 bases, there was a span of 14 bases. Looked up from germline, CDR1 is SGHDT and CDR2 is YYEEEE. The CDR3 runs to 15 residues. The CDR3, as DNA: TGTGCCAGCAGCTTAATTGGAGGGGTCACCTACGAGCAGTACTTC. The encoded protein is CASSLIGGVTYEQYF.

This clone was found once. The chain is built from TRBV10-3 and TRBJ2-1; 9 bases fit TRBD1. Germline V gives CDR1 ENHRY, CDR2 SYGVKD. The V segment lost 4 bases and the J segment 7 bases; nucleotides outside the gene matches: 5. This CDR3 is built from 14 residues. CDR3: CAISGATGGNEQFF. The CDR3 bases are TGTGCCATCAGTGGCGCGACAGGGGGAAATGAGCAGTTCTTC.

This chain uses TRBV11-2 with TRBJ1-1; no reliable D call. CDR1 and CDR2 from the germline V gene are SGHAT and FQNNGV. V lost 2 bases, J lost 4 bases, and 8 bases lay in between. CDR3 length: 13 residues. Written as DNA, the CDR3 is TGTGCCAGCAGCTTAACGAGGGTCACTGAAGCTTTCTTT. Its translation: CASSLTRVTEAFF.

This clone was counted once. The CDR3 sequence: CASSSSGASSYEQYF. The CDR3, as DNA: TGTGCCAGCAGTTCCAGCGGGGCAAGCTCCTACGAGCAGTACTTC. This rearrangement joins TRBV6-2 or TRBV6-3 to TRBJ2-7; TRBD2 matches at 7 bases. CDR1 MNHEY and CDR2 SVGEGT come from the germline V gene. The J segment lost 0 bases and the V segment lost 4 bases, leaving 6 bases of the junction unmatched. This CDR3 is built from 15 residues.

The V gene is TRBV5-1, the J gene TRBJ1-2; TRBD1 might be the D (5 bases). Germline CDR1 is SGHRS and CDR2 is YFSETQ. V lost 2 bases and J lost 0, with 14 bases in between. The CDR3 consists of 16 residues. This CDR3 is CASSLDSSRSNYGYTF. CDR3 DNA sequence: TGCGCCAGCAGCTTAGACAGCTCCCGCTCTAACTATGGCTACACCTTC.

The count of this clone is one. The gene calls are TRBV18 and TRBJ1-1, with TRBD1 as a possible D gene (5 bases). Germline V gene lookup returns CDR1 KGHSH and CDR2 LQKENI. Trimming stripped 3 bases from V and 1 base from J, with 9 bases between. The CDR3 contains 14 residues. The CDR3 coding sequence is TGTGCCAGCTCACCTTCAGGGCAGAACACTGAAGCTTTCTTT. Its protein product is CASSPSGQNTEAFF.

The chain couples TRBV5-1 to TRBJ1-6; D may be TRBD1 (6 bases). The CDR3 is made up of 15 amino acids. V was shortened by 4 bases and J by 7 bases, with 15 bases between the two germline ends. In germline, CDR1 is SGHRS, CDR2 YFSETQ. The DNA for the CDR3 is TGCGCCAGCAGCCTGGACGGACAGCCAAATTCACCCCTCCACTTT. This gives the protein CASSLDGQPNSPLHF.

The V call is TRBV5-1, the J call TRBJ2-7; TRBD2 matches 9 bases. The CDR3 consists of 14 residues. With V trimmed by 2 bases and J by 5 bases, 5 bases remained unmatched. Germline assignment: CDR1 SGHRS and CDR2 YFSETQ. The CDR3 loop reads CASSFSGRVDEQYF. The CDR3 DNA reads as TGCGCCAGCAGCTTTAGCGGGAGAGTGGACGAGCAGTACTTC. Looking up the rest from reference TRBV5-1 and TRBJ2-7 gives the full variable domain: KAGVTQTPRYLIKTRGQQVTLSCSPISGHRSVSWYQQTPGQGLQFLFEYFSETQRNKGNFPGRFSGRQFSNSRSEMNVSTLELGDSALYLCASSFSGRVDEQYFGPGTRLTVT.

The chain is built from TRBV2 and TRBJ1-2; 7 bases map to TRBD1. Trimming cost V 6 bases and J 4 bases; bases outside gene matches: 11. Germline V CDR1 and CDR2: SNHLY, FYNNEI. The CDR3 is 15 residues long. CDR3 in DNA: TGTGCCAGCAGCATGGACAGGTCTGGTATCTATGGCTACACCTTC. Protein sequence: CASSMDRSGIYGYTF.

This chain uses TRBV19 with TRBJ2-7; TRBD2 matches 12 bases. Germline V lookup: CDR1 LNHDA, CDR2 SQIVND (reference sequence). This CDR3 comprises 15 residues. V was pared by 5 bases and J by 3 bases, with 5 bases of the junction left unmatched. The CDR3: CASSPLAGGGYEQYF. The CDR3 nucleotides read TGTGCCAGTAGTCCCCTAGCGGGAGGGGGCTACGAGCAGTACTTC.

V and J are TRBV29-1 and TRBJ2-7; TRBD1 matches 7 bases. Trimming cost V 7 bases and J 2 bases; bases outside gene matches: 8. There are 13 residues in the CDR3. CDR1 SQVTM and CDR2 ANQGSEA come from the germline V gene. CDR3 in DNA: TGCAGCGGAATGGACAGGCACACCTACGAGCAGTACTTC. Its protein is CSGMDRHTYEQYF.

The chain joins TRBV19 to TRBJ2-5, with 10 positions matching TRBD2. The CDR3 consists of 17 residues. Germline assignment: CDR1 LNHDA and CDR2 SQIVND (reference sequence). The V gene end was trimmed by 1 base and the J gene end by 2 bases; junction bases not matched to a gene: 7. CDR3 residues: CASSIARRTSGQETQYF. The DNA for the CDR3 is TGTGCCAGTAGTATAGCGCGTCGGACTAGCGGACAAGAGACCCAGTACTTC.

The V call is TRBV10-3, the J call TRBJ2-5, with D hard to call. V gave up 6 bases and J gave up 0 bases, with 5 bases separating them. This CDR3 has 12 amino acids. The germline gives CDR1 ENHRY, CDR2 SYGVKD. CDR3: CAISPDQETQYF. The CDR3, as DNA: TGTGCCATCAGCCCCGACCAAGAGACCCAGTACTTC.